The sequence of this T cell receptor (beta chain) was determined in a study of blood T cell repertoires in COVID-19. Study context: Acute and convalescent COVID-19 samples came from the United States, Italy and Spain.

CDR1 is LNHDA, CDR2 SQIVND, per germline (reference sequence). The V and J ends lost 6 bases and 5 bases, in that order; junction bases with no gene match: 9. The CDR3 has 15 residues. The repertoire was sequenced with immunoSEQ multiplex PCR; TCRdb's copy has only in-frame clones and lacks some. The sample has 220,000 or so clones; roughly 86% are singletons. The chain joins TRBV19 to TRBJ2-1; 8 nucleotides line up with TRBD1. What was sequenced was peripheral blood. The receptor was derived from a woman in her 50s with COVID-19, enrolled during active disease. The CDR3 here is CASRARDRRNNEQFF. In DNA, the CDR3 is TGTGCCAGTAGGGCCCGGGACAGGCGAAACAATGAGCAGTTCTTC.